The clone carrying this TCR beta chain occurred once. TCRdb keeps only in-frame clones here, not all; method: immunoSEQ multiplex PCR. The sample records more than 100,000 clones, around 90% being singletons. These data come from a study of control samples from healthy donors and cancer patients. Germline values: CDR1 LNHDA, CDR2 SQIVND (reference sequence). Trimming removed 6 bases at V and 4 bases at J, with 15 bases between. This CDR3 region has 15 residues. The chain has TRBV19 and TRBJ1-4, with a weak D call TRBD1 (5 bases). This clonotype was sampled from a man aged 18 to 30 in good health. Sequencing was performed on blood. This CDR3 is CASSRLGPYNEKLFF. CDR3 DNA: TGTGCCAGTAGCCGCCTGGGGCCGTATAATGAAAAACTGTTTTTT.